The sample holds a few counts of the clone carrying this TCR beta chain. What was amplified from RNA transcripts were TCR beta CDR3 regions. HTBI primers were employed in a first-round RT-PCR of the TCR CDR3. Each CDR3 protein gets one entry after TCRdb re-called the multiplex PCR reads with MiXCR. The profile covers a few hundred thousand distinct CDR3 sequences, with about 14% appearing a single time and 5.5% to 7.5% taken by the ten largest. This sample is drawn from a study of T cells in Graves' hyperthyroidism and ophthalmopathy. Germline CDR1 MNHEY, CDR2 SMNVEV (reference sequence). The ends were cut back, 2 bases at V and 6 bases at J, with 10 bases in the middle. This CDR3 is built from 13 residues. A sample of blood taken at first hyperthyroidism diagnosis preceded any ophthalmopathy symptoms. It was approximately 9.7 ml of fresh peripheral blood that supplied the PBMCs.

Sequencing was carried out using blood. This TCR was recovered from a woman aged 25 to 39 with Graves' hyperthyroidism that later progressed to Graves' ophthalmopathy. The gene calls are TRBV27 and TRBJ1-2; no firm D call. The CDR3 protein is CASSLKEYNGYTF. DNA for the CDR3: TGTGCCAGCAGTTTAAAGGAATACAATGGCTACACCTTC.